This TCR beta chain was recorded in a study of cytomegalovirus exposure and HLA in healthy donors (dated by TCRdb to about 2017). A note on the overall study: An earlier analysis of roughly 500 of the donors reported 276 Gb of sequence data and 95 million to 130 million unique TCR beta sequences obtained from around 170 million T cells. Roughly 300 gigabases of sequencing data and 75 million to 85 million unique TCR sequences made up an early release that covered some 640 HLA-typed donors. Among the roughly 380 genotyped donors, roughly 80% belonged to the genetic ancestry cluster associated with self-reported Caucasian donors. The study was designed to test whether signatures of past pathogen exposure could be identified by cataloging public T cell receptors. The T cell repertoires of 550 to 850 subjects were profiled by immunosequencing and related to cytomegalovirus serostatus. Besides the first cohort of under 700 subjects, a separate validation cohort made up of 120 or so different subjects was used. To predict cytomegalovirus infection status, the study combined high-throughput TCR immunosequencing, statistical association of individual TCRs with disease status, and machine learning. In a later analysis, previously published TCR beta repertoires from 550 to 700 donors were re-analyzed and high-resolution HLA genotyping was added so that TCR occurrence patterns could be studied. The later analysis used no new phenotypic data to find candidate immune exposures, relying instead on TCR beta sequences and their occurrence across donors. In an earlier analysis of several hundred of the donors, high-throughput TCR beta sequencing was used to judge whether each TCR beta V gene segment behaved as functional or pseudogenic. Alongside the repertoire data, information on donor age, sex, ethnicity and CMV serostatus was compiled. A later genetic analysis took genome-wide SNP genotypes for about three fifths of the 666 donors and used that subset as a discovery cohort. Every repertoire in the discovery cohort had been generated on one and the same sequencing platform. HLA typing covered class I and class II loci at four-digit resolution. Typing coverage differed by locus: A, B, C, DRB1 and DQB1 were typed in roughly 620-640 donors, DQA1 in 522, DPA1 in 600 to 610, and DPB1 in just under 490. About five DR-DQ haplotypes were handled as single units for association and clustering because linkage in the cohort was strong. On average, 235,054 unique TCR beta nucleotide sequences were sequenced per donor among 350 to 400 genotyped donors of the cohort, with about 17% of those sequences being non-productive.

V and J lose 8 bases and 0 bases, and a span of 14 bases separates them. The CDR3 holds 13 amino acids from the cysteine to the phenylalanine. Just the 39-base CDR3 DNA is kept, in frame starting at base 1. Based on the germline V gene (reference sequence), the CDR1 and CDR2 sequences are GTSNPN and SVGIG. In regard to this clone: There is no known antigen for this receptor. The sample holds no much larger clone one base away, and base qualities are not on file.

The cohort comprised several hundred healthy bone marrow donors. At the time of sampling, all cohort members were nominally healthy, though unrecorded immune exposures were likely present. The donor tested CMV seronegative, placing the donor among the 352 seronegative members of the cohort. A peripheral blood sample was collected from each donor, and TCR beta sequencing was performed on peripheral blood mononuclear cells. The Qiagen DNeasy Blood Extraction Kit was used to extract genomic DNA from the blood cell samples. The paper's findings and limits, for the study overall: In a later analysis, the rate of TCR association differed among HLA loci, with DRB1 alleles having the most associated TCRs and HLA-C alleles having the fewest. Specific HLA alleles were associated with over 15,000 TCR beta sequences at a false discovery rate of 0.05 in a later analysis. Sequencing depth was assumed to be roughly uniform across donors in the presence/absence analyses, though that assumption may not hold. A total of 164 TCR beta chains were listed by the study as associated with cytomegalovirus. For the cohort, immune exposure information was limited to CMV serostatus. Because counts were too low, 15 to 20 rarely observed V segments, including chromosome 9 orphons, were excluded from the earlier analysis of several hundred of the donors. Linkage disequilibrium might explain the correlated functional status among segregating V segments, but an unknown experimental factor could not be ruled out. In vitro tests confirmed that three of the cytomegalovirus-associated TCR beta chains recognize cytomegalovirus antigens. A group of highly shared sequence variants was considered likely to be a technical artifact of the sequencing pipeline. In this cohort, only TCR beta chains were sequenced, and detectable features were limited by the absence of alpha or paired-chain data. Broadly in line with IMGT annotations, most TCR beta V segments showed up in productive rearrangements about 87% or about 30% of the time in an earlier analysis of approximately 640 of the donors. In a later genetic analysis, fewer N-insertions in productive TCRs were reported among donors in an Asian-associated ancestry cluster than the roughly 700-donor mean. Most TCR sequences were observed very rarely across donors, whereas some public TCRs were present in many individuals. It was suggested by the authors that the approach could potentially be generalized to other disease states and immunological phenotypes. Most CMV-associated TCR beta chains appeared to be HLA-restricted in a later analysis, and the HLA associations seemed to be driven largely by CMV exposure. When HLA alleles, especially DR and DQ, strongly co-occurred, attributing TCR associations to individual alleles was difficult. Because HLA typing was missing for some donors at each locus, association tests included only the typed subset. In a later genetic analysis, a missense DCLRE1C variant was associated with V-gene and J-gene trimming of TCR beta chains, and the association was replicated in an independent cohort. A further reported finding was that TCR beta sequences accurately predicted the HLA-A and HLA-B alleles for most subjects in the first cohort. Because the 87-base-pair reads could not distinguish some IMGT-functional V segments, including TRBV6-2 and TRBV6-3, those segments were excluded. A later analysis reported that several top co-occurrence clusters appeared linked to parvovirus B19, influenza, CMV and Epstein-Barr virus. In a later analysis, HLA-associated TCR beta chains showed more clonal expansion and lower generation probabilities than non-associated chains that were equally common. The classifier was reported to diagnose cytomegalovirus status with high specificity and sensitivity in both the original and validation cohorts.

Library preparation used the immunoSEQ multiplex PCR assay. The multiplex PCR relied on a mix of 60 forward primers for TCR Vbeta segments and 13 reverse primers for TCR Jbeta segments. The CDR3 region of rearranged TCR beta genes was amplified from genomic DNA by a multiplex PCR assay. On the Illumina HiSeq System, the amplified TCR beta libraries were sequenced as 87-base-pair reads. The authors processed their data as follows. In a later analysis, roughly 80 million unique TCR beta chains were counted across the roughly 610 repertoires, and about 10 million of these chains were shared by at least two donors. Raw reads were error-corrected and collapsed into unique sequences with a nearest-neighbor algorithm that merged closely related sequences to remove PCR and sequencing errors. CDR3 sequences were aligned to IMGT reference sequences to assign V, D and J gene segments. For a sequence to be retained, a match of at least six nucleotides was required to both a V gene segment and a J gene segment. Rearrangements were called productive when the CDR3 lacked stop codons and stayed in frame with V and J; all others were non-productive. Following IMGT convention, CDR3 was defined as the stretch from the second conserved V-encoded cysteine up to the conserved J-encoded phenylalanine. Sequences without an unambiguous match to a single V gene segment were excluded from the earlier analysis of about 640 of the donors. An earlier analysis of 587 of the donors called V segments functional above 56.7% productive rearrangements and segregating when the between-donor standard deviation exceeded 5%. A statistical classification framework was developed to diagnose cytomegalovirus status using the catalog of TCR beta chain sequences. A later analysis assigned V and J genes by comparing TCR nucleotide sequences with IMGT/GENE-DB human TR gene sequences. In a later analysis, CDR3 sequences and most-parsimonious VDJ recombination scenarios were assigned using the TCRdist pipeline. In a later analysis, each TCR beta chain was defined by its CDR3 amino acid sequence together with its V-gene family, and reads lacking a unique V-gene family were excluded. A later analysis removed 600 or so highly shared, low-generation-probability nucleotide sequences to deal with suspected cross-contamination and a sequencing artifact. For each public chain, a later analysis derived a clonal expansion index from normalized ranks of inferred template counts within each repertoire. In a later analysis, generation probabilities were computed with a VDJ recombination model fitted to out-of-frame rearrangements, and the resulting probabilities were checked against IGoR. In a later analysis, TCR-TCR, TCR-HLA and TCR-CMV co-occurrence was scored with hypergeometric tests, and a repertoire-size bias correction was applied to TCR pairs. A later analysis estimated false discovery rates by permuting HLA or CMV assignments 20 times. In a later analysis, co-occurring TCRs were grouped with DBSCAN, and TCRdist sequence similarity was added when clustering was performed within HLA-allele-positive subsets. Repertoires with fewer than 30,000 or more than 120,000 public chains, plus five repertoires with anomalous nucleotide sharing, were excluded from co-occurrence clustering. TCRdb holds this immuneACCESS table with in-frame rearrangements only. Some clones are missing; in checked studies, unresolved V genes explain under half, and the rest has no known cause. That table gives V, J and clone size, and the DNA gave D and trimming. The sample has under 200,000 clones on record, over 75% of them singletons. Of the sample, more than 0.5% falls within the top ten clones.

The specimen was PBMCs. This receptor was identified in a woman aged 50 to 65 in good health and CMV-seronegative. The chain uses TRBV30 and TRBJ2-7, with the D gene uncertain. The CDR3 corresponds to CAQRRPSSYEQYF. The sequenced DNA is TGTGCCCAGAGGAGACCGAGCTCCTACGAGCAGTACTTC.